The T cell receptor (beta chain) described here comes from a study of blood T cell repertoires in COVID-19. Study-level information: Sites across the United States, Italy and Spain contributed samples from acute and convalescent COVID-19. T cells, B-cell-depleted T cells, or PBMCs supplied cDNA or gDNA.

The CDR3 has 16 amino acids. Sequencing used immunoSEQ multiplex PCR; TCRdb keeps in-frame clones, though not all of them. Seen here are under 70,000 clones, approximately 88% observed once, and the top ten hold around 6%. Sequencing used peripheral blood. The chain carries TRBV21-1 and TRBJ1-6; the table names TRBD1, a call not compared with the DNA. TRBV21-1 is a documented pseudogene. The clonotype originates from a woman aged 70-85 years with acute or convalescent COVID-19. In nucleotides, the CDR3 is TGTGCCAGCAGCAAAGGACGGACAGGCCGCAATTCACCCCTCCACTTT. This encodes CASSKGRTGRNSPLHF.